This TCR beta chain was sequenced during a study of breast tumors, draining lymph nodes, adjacent tissues. Study-level points and caveats: Tumors had less TCR diversity than lymph nodes, more than nontumor tissue. Luminal-like breast cancer showed significantly higher tumor–nontumor repertoire similarity than basal-like.

Worth noting for this clonotype: Its cognate antigen is unknown. One end of the junction is discordant with germline, which a read error may explain.

One entry per CDR3 protein, called by TCRdb with MiXCR from the multiplex PCR reads. The data show roughly 260,000 distinct CDR3 sequences, more than 30% seen once. Axillary draining lymph nodes of breast cancer patients supplied the node samples. Germline CDR1 is MNHEY and CDR2 is SMNVEV (reference sequence). This CDR3 is built from 15 residues. The source of this sequence is a female donor with breast cancer. Some clones in this sample may be carry-over from other donors' samples. Input material: axillary lymph node tissue. The J gene is TRBJ1-2, the V gene TRBV27; no clear D. The chain's CDR3 is CASSFTARANYGHTF. DNA for the CDR3: TGTGCCAGCAGTTTCACGGCACGAGCTAACTATGGCCACACCTTC.